This T cell receptor beta chain was sequenced in a study of identical twins. CDR1 KGHSH and CDR2 LQKENI come from the germline V gene. CDR3 length: 16 residues. Trimming shortened V by 2 bases and J by 0 bases, and 11 bases separated the two germline ends. TCRdb reprocessed the 5' RACE reads via MiXCR and lists one record per CDR3 protein. Among roughly 260,000 distinct CDR3 sequences listed, 6% to 8.5% were seen once. This sample also belongs to another study, concerning yellow fever vaccine responses in identical twins.

The origin of this receptor is a woman younger than 30 in good health. Sequenced: CD8+ T cells sorted from blood. V and J are TRBV18 and TRBJ2-1; D is perhaps TRBD1 or TRBD2 (5 bases each). CDR3 residues: CASSPSPGTSYNEQFF. The CDR3 DNA follows: TGTGCCAGCTCACCATCGCCAGGGACCTCCTACAATGAGCAGTTCTTC.